The present T cell receptor beta chain was sequenced within a study of T cell repertoires in cytomegalovirus infection. Points from the study as a whole: Cumulative frequency of public TCR beta families picked out carriers of CMV plus the relevant HLA. HLA-C-restricted CMV-specific TCR beta clonotypes prevailed in the ex vivo response.

Trimming took 0 bases from V and 7 from J, leaving 16 bases between them. Per germline, CDR1 DFQATT and CDR2 SNEGSKA (reference sequence). The CDR3 is 15 residues long. This clonotype was detected only a few times. Its antigen is as yet unknown. From the reads, TCRdb called clonotypes with MiXCR, one entry per CDR3 protein. In the table there are some 920,000 distinct CDR3 sequences, roughly 30% of which are singletons. Sequencing was performed on cultured CD8+ T cells from PBMCs, taken from culture after CMV antigen stimulation. The chain recombines TRBV20-1 with TRBJ2-1; no clear D gene. This clonotype was sampled from a human donor in good health (CMV status not recorded). Some clones in this sample may be carry-over from other donors' samples. For the CDR3, the DNA is TGCAGTGCTAGAGATCGTCACGGGTTGTGGAATGAGCAGTTCTTC. The encoded protein is CSARDRHGLWNEQFF.